This T cell receptor (beta chain) was found in a study of blood T cells in healthy people across ages. Regarding the study as a whole: Comparison with aged donors showed that long-lived donors had more naive CD4+ cells and higher diversity. Naive T cell percentage by flow cytometry tracked strongly with beta diversity.

As to this clonotype: Its target is unknown.

Trimming removed 3 bases from V and 8 bases from J; junction bases left unmatched: 15. The germline CDR1 and CDR2 sequences are SGHRS and YFSETQ. The CDR3 runs to 16 residues. PCR was performed a second time for about 7 to 11 cycles using a sample-barcoded 5' primer and a J-beta primer mix. Each of the samples gave a minimum of 2.5 million paired-end reads that contained CDR3. TCRdb ran MiXCR on the 5' RACE reads and lists one entry per CDR3 protein. This table has about 1.4 million distinct CDR3 sequences, roughly 59% appearing once. This receptor was taken from a man younger than 35 in good health. The sequencing sample was made of blood. The genes are TRBV5-1 and TRBJ2-3, with 7 bases lining up with TRBD2. The CDR3 spells CASSSTPLARQGTQYF. The CDR3 DNA sequence: TGCGCCAGCAGCTCCACCCCACTAGCGCGGCAGGGTACGCAGTATTTT.